One TCR beta chain is described in this entry. As yet, its antigen is unknown. This specimen belongs to a study of cytomegalovirus exposure and HLA in healthy donors. General study results and limits: The authors listed around 150 TCR beta chains as cytomegalovirus-associated. Follow-up analysis later connected one missense variant in DCLRE1C with trimming of TCR beta V- and J-genes. According to an earlier analysis, most TCR beta V segments yielded productive rearrangements about 87% or about 30% of the time.

Primers included in the PCR were 60 Vbeta and 13 Jbeta primers. Authors' analysis steps: In a later analysis, 10 million to 11 million of approximately 81 million unique beta chains occurred in at least two donors. The protocol was immunoSEQ multiplex PCR, while the TCRdb copy is restricted to in-frame clones and leaves out a portion. Clone size and V and J calls were adopted from that table, with D and trimming inferred from the DNA. The data contain fewer than 150,000 clones, 80% of them singletons. The length of the CDR3 is 14 residues. The junction had 4 bases not matched to a gene; V was cut back by 4 bases and J by 7 bases. The germline V gene encodes CDR1 SGHTA and CDR2 FQGTGA.

The chain carries TRBV7-3 and TRBJ2-2, with 9 bases aligning to TRBD2. The specimen was PBMCs. This TCR was sampled from a male donor in good health and CMV-seronegative. The CDR3 loop is CASSSGLAGGELFF. DNA of the CDR3: TGTGCCAGCAGCTCGGGACTAGCCGGCGGGGAGCTGTTTTTT. The entire variable domain, with the rest obtained from reference TRBV7-3 and TRBJ2-2, is as follows: GAGVSQTPSNKVTEKGKYVELRCDPISGHTALYWYRQSLGQGPEFLIYFQGTGAADDSGLPNDRFFAVRPEGSVSTLKIQRTERGDSAVYLCASSSGLAGGELFFGEGSRLTVL.